This T cell receptor beta chain was recorded in a study of T-cell reconstitution after alpha-beta-depleted transplantation in children. Study-level findings and limits: Reported findings indicate that, about two months after transplant, alpha-beta T cells came from several hundred expanded clones, which were derived from non-depleted graft cells.

This clonotype was detected once. Its target is unknown. Unique molecular identifiers tagged the TCRbeta library. TCRdb reanalysed the PCR reads using MiXCR and keeps one entry per CDR3 protein. The top ten hold over 12% of the sample, which has around 580,000 distinct CDR3 sequences, roughly 23% seen once. This receptor was identified in a boy in the first two years of life who had a stem cell transplant for acute myeloid leukemia, so the T cells may come from the graft donor. The sequences come from PBMCs, mostly from graft donor cells, collected 360 days after TCRalphabeta/CD19-depleted stem cell transplant.

In DNA form, the CDR3 reads TGCGCCAGCAGCCGGCTGGGGACAGGGGGCAACATTCAGTACTTC. Translated, it gives CASSRLGTGGNIQYF. V usage is TRBV4-1 and J usage is TRBJ2-4, with 12 positions matching TRBD1. Unmatched junction bases numbered 5, after V lost 4 bases and J lost 7 bases. Germline assignment: CDR1 MGHRA and CDR2 YSYEKL. This CDR3 has 15 residues.